These 21 T cell receptor beta chains were sequenced from one sample in a study of ipilimumab plus nivolumab after autologous stem cell transplantation. Sequencing used immunoSEQ multiplex PCR; TCRdb keeps in-frame clones, though not all of them. The sample lists about 1,700 clones, 81% occurring once. The source material was PBMCs, sampled in a trial of ipilimumab plus nivolumab as post-transplant consolidation. These receptors came from a female donor with multiple myeloma.

In this sample, this clone turned up once. V is TRBV5-4 and J is TRBJ1-4; D perhaps matches TRBD1 (5 bases). CDR1 SGHNT and CDR2 YYREEE come from the germline V gene (reference sequence). Trimming removed 0 bases from V and 4 bases from J, with 13 bases in between. The CDR3 has 16 amino acids. The CDR3 bases are TGTGCCAGCAGCTTGGTGGGACGGCAGAGTAATGAAAAACTGTTTTTT. Its translation is CASSLVGRQSNEKLFF.

The genes are TRBV29-1 and TRBJ2-3, with 7 bases lining up with TRBD1. The CDR3 is made up of 12 amino acids. Trimming removed 7 bases from V and 6 bases from J; junction bases left unmatched: 7. The germline V gene encodes CDR1 SQVTM and CDR2 ANQGSEA. As DNA, the CDR3 is TGCAGCGCGGGGACAGTTGGGGATACGCAGTATTTT. It is translated as CSAGTVGDTQYF.

The chain links TRBV7-2 to TRBJ2-7; D perhaps matches TRBD2 (5 bases). V was shortened by 5 bases and J by 6 bases, with 17 bases between the two germline ends. The CDR3 runs 14 residues. Per the germline V gene, CDR1 is SGHTA and CDR2 is FQGNSA. CDR3 coding DNA: TGTGCCAGCAGCCCCCAGAGGACTTCGGGCGAGCAGTACTTC. Protein product: CASSPQRTSGEQYF.

The CDR3 sequence is CASSSQAGGTDTQYF. DNA of the CDR3: TGTGCCAGCAGCTCGCAAGCGGGAGGCACAGATACGCAGTATTTT. The chain is built from TRBV7-3 and TRBJ2-3, with TRBD2 matching 8 bases. J lost 1 base, V lost 4 bases, and 4 bases had no gene match. In germline, CDR1 is SGHTA, CDR2 FQGTGA. This CDR3 comprises 15 residues. Drawing the rest from reference TRBV7-3 and TRBJ2-3, the complete variable domain is GAGVSQTPSNKVTEKGKYVELRCDPISGHTALYWYRQSLGQGPEFLIYFQGTGAADDSGLPNDRFFAVRPEGSVSTLKIQRTERGDSAVYLCASSSQAGGTDTQYFGPGTRLTVL.

The V gene is TRBV9, the J gene TRBJ2-3; D might be TRBD1 (5 bases). Germline CDR1 SGDLS, CDR2 YYNGEE. The CDR3 sequence is 13 residues long. Trimming pared 3 bases from V and 6 bases from J, leaving 11 bases between. CDR3 sequence reads: CASSGGPRDTQYF. DNA of the CDR3: TGTGCCAGCAGCGGGGGCCCCCGGGATACGCAGTATTTT.

This sequence joins TRBV5-6 and TRBJ2-3; no firm D call. The CDR3 is 16 residues long. With 1 base removed from V and 1 base from J, the gap between germline ends came to 13 bases. In germline, CDR1 is SGHDT, CDR2 YYEEEE. CDR3 coding DNA: TGTGCCAGCAGCTTGAGTTTTCGGCTTCGCACAGATACGCAGTATTTT. Encoded protein: CASSLSFRLRTDTQYF. Full variable domain (remainder filled in from reference TRBV5-6 and TRBJ2-3): DAGVTQSPTHLIKTRGQQVTLRCSPKSGHDTVSWYQQALGQGPQFIFQYYEEEERQRGNFPDRFSGHQFPNYSSELNVNALLLGDSALYLCASSLSFRLRTDTQYFGPGTRLTVL.

The rearrangement uses TRBV5-3 and TRBJ1-2; D possibly corresponds to TRBD1 (6 bases). TRBV5-3 is flagged as an ORF with uncertain function. This CDR3 has 13 residues. The germline V and J ends were trimmed by 0 bases and 5 bases, with 8 bases remaining between them. The CDR3 DNA sequence: TGTGCCAGAAGCTTGGGACAGGATTATGGCTACACCTTC. Protein sequence: CARSLGQDYGYTF.

Within the sample, this clone is large (0.1 to 1%). The gene calls are TRBV7-3 and TRBJ1-3; D remains unclear. Deletions cut 0 bases from V and 0 bases from J, with 9 bases between. The CDR3 length is 16 residues. Germline lookup yields CDR1 SGHTA and CDR2 FQGTGA. For the CDR3, the DNA is TGTGCCAGCAGCTTAACCGGAGGGAACTCTGGAAACACCATATATTTT. This encodes CASSLTGGNSGNTIYF.

V and J are TRBV11-3 and TRBJ1-6; D remains unclear. V dropped 5 bases and J dropped 1 base, with 3 bases sitting between them. Looked up from germline, CDR1 is SGHNT and CDR2 is YENEEA. The CDR3 runs 13 residues. The CDR3 sequence is CASSRSYNSPLHF. CDR3 DNA sequence: TGTGCCAGCAGCCGGTCCTATAATTCACCCCTCCACTTT.

V and J are TRBV6-1 and TRBJ1-2; D not resolved. This CDR3 is 13 amino acids long. With 2 bases removed from V and 6 bases from J, the gap between germline ends came to 10 bases. Germline V gene sequence: CDR1 MNHNS, CDR2 SASEGT. Here the CDR3 DNA reads TGTGCCAGCAGTGAATGGTCCGGAGATGGCTACACCTTC. It specifies CASSEWSGDGYTF.

The rearrangement links TRBV18 to TRBJ2-5; 10 bases are shared with TRBD1. The germline gives CDR1 KGHSH, CDR2 LQKENI. The junction had 10 bases not matched to a gene; V was cut back by 8 bases and J by 1 base. The CDR3 has 16 amino acids. DNA of the CDR3: TGTGCCAGCACCCAACCCGGGACAGGGGCCCAAGAGACCCAGTACTTC. This sequence encodes CASTQPGTGAQETQYF.

The genes are TRBV4-2 and TRBJ2-7, with D unclear. The CDR3 totals 13 residues. V lost 5 bases and J lost 5, with 13 bases in between. Germline loops: CDR1 LGHNA, CDR2 YNFKEQ. CDR3 bases: TGTGCCAGCAGCTTGGCCTCGGAAAACGAGCAGTACTTC. It specifies CASSLASENEQYF.

J is TRBJ2-3 and V is TRBV28; no definite D call. This CDR3 has 14 residues. The V end was cut by 3 bases, the J end by 1 base, with 8 bases between. Germline values: CDR1 MDHEN, CDR2 SYDVKM. CDR3: CASSFVAGTDTQYF. The DNA of the CDR3 is TGTGCCAGCAGTTTTGTCGCGGGCACAGATACGCAGTATTTT.

The J gene is TRBJ2-7, the V gene TRBV5-4, with D possibly TRBD1 on 6 matching bases. Between the trimmed V and J ends, which lost 1 base and 5 bases, there was a span of 7 bases. The CDR3 sequence is 12 residues long. The germline gives CDR1 SGHNT, CDR2 YYREEE (reference sequence). DNA of the CDR3: TGTGCCAGCAGCTTGTACAGGGACGAGCAGTACTTC. As protein: CASSLYRDEQYF.

This chain links TRBV6-6 with TRBJ1-2; D is unclear. This CDR3 region has 12 residues. Trimming shortened V by 2 bases and J by 8 bases, and 9 bases separated the two germline ends. Germline lookup yields CDR1 MNHNY and CDR2 SVGAGI (reference sequence). Written as DNA, the CDR3 is TGTGCCAGCAGTTACGGGTCCATGGGCTACACCTTC. It encodes CASSYGSMGYTF.

This CDR3 is CASSPTTAYNEQFF. CDR3 coding DNA: TGTGCCAGCAGCCCCACGACAGCCTACAATGAGCAGTTCTTC. The gene calls are TRBV7-2 and TRBJ2-1; D may be TRBD1 (5 bases). V lost 5 bases and J lost 2, with 10 bases in between. The CDR3 loop spans 14 amino acids. CDR1 and CDR2 (germline): SGHTA, FQGNSA.

This chain links TRBV2 with TRBJ2-7; 16 positions agree with TRBD2. CDR3 length: 16 residues. The J segment lost 2 bases and the V segment lost 7 bases, leaving 5 bases of the junction unmatched. The germline CDR1 and CDR2 sequences are SNHLY and FYNNEI. The CDR3 here is CASTGTSGRAAYEQYF. CDR3 sequence (DNA): TGTGCCAGCACAGGGACTAGCGGGAGGGCCGCCTACGAGCAGTACTTC.

The rearrangement uses TRBV6-5 and TRBJ1-4; 7 bases agree with TRBD1. CDR1 and CDR2 from the germline V gene are MNHEY and SVGAGI. J gave up 6 bases and V 2 bases, and 6 bases lay outside the gene matches. The CDR3 has 15 residues. CDR3 loop: CASSYGGRGDEKLFF. In DNA, the CDR3 is TGTGCCAGCAGTTACGGCGGCAGGGGGGATGAAAAACTGTTTTTT.

The chain employs TRBV2 and TRBJ2-7; TRBD1 matches at 10 bases. V trimming: 3 bases; J trimming: 5 bases; junction bases outside the gene matches: 4. CDR3 length equals 14 residues. CDR1 and CDR2 (germline): SNHLY, FYNNEI. The DNA for the CDR3 is TGTGCCAGCAGTGACCGGACAGGGGGGAACGAGCAGTACTTC. Protein product: CASSDRTGGNEQYF.

The chain joins TRBV5-1 to TRBJ2-1, with no clear D. Germline V gene data show CDR1 as SGHRS and CDR2 as YFSETQ. V lost 1 base and J lost 5, with 7 bases in between. This CDR3 spans 13 amino acids. The CDR3 nucleotides are TGCGCCAGCAGCTTGAATAGCAACAATGAGCAGTTCTTC. It codes for CASSLNSNNEQFF.

This clone was recorded only once. This chain links TRBV10-3 with TRBJ2-2; 13 bases fit TRBD2. V was clipped by 5 bases and J by 7 bases; unmatched bases: 4. Germline V CDR1 and CDR2: ENHRY, SYGVKD. The CDR3 runs to 15 residues. CDR3 coding DNA: TGTGCCATCAGTACTAGCGGGAGGGAGAACGGGGAGCTGTTTTTT. Amino acid sequence: CAISTSGRENGELFF.